This TCR beta chain appears in the sequencing data of a study of technical replicates of blood from a handful of donors. The CDR3 sequence is 14 residues long. Germline CDR1 reads MNHEY; CDR2 reads SVGAGI. V lost 4 bases, J lost 4 bases, and 3 bases stayed unmatched. Sequenced by immunoSEQ multiplex PCR; TCRdb stores in-frame clones only, minus some. The sample carries about 67,000 clones, roughly 98% recorded once. In this sample, this clone turned up once. Source material: T cells isolated from PBMCs. The sequence was collected from a human donor in good health. The rearrangement uses TRBV6-5 and TRBJ1-5; TRBD1 aligns across 8 bases. The CDR3 here is CASSSDRANQPQHF. The CDR3 coding sequence is TGTGCCAGCAGTTCGGACAGGGCAAATCAGCCCCAGCATTTT.